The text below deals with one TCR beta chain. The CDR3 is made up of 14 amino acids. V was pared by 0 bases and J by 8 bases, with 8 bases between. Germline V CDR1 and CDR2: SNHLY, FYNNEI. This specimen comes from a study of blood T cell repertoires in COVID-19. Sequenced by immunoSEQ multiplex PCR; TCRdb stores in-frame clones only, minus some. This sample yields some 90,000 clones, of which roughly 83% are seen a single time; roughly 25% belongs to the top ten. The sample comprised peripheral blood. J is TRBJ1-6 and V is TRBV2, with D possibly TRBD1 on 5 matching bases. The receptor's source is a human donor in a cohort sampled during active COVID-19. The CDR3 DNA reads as TGTGCCAGCAGTGAAGCAGGGGTGGATTCACCCCTCCACTTT. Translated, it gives CASSEAGVDSPLHF.